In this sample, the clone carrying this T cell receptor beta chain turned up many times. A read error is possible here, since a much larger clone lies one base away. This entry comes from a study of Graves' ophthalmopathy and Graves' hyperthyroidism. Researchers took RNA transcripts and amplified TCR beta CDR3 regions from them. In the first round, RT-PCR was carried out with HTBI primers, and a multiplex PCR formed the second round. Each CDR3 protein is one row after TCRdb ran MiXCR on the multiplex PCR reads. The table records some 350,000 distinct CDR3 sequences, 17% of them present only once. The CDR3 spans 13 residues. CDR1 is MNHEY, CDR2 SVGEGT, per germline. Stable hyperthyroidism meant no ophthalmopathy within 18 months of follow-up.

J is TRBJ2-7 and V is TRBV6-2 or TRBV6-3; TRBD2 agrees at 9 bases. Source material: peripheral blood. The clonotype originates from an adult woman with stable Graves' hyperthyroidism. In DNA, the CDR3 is TGTGCCAGCAGTTATAGCGGGAGCTACGGGCAGTACTTC. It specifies CASSYSGSYGQYF.